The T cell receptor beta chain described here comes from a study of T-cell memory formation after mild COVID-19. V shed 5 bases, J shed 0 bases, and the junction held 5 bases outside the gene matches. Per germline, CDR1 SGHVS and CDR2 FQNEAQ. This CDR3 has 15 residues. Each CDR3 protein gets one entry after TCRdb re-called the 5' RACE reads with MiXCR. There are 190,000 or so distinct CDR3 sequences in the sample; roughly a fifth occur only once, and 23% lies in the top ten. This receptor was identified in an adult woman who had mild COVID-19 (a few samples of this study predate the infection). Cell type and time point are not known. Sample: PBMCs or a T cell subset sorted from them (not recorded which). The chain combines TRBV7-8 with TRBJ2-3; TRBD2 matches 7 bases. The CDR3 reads CASSRPSGSTDTQYF. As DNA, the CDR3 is TGTGCCAGCAGCCGTCCTAGCGGAAGCACAGATACGCAGTATTTT.